The source of this T cell receptor (beta chain) is a study of beta chain features in type 1 diabetes (dated by TCRdb to the late 2010s). Study-wide context: Mean age, gender distribution, total cell number and subset yield were not different between patients and healthy donors. A total of about 110,000,000 sorted cells were examined across all samples, and a strong correlation was observed between cell number per subset and RNA yield. The study compared the TCRB repertoires of sorted circulating CD4+ T cell subsets in recently diagnosed type 1 diabetes patients with those in matched healthy donors. Naive and central memory subsets were obtained from all 30 or so donors, but regulatory and stem cell-like memory subsets were isolated from only 8 patients and roughly eight healthy donors.

This clone appeared a few times. Its target antigen remains unknown. Base-call qualities are not available, and no considerably larger clone is one nucleotide away. The entire isolated RNA was reverse transcribed using the High Capacity cDNA Reverse Transcription Kit, and thus expressed TCRB transcripts were sequenced. Deep immunoSEQ sequencing was applied to naive, central memory and regulatory T cell samples, giving an average of roughly 3.6 million total reads per sample. Sorted cells were lysed in RLT buffer, and RNA was extracted using DNase-treated RNeasy Micro or Mini kits according to cell number. Each cell subset was processed on its own to prevent cross-contamination, while patient and healthy donor samples were processed together. The immunoSEQ multiplex PCR was used to amplify TCRB sequences from cDNA, generating 87-bp fragments that spanned the CDR3 region. The amplicons were sequenced using the Illumina HiSeq platform. The original pipeline was this. PCR bias was corrected computationally using synthetic template baselines, and reads within Hamming distance 2 were collapsed, with unmergeable singletons discarded. Reads were aligned to IMGT to assign V, D and J genes, CDR3 length, and insertions or deletions at six rearrangement sites. Within each subset, clonotype counts were normalized to sorted cell number, after which true diversity and Gini coefficients were computed with the tcR R package. The overlap coefficient, calculated on TCRB nucleotide sequences, was used to quantify repertoire sharing. Out-of-frame TCRB sequences from naive cells were analyzed to stand in for the pre-selection repertoire. Here the immuneACCESS table is served through TCRdb, limited to in-frame sequences with V and J called. Missing clones are a known gap in these copies; in checked studies unresolved V genes cover under half, and the rest lacks a known reason. V and J calls and clone size come straight from that table; D and trimming were deduced from the DNA. The sample includes roughly 240,000 clones, with approximately 24% observed a single time. 0.012% of the sample lies in the top ten.

The CDR3 runs 17 amino acids, cysteine and phenylalanine included. Only the CDR3 part of the read is kept: 51 bases, read in frame from the first base. The germline V and J ends show losses of 1 base and 3 bases respectively, and no gene match explains 10 bases of the junction. The germline V gene supplies CDR1 SQVTM and CDR2 ANQGSEA. Each donor gave one peripheral blood draw, averaging approximately 120 mL, which was collected into heparinised tubes. Using a panel that included CD45RO, CCR7, CD25, CD127, CD95 and CD27, naive, central memory, regulatory and stem cell-like memory CD4+ T cells were sorted on a BD FACSAria II. A purity above 98% was achieved for all sorted populations. PBMCs were isolated immediately by Lymphoprep density gradient centrifugation and stained directly without culture. Samples were stained and sorted in pairs, with one healthy donor and one patient per experiment, so that batch effects were minimized.

General findings and caveats noted by the study authors: Fewer insertions and more nucleotide deletions at VDJ recombination sites were observed in patients with type 1 diabetes, implying thymic rearrangement abnormalities. HLA sub-analyses involved small numbers of individuals, so any influence of HLA type on TCRB rearrangement remained unresolved. PCR might favor shorter templates, but patient and control samples were amplified and corrected together, so any skew would affect both groups equally. Naive, central memory and regulatory TCRB repertoires appeared more similar among patients than among healthy donors. In all four CD4+ subsets, TCRB CDR3 length was moderately but significantly shorter in type 1 diabetes patients. Because cDNA was sequenced instead of genomic DNA, activated cells with high expression could be over-represented, although the groups did not differ in activation or CD3 levels.

Rearrangement joined TRBV29-1 to TRBJ2-3; TRBD2 agrees with 10 junctional bases. Sequencing was carried out using naive CD4+ T cells from blood. The sample's cell subset or site label, decoded: true naive CD4+ T cells. This TCR came from a woman under 40 with type 1 diabetes. The CDR3 in this case is CSVEGIAGGRVTDTQYF. The sequenced DNA: TGCAGCGTTGAAGGGATAGCGGGAGGCCGCGTGACAGATACGCAGTATTTT.